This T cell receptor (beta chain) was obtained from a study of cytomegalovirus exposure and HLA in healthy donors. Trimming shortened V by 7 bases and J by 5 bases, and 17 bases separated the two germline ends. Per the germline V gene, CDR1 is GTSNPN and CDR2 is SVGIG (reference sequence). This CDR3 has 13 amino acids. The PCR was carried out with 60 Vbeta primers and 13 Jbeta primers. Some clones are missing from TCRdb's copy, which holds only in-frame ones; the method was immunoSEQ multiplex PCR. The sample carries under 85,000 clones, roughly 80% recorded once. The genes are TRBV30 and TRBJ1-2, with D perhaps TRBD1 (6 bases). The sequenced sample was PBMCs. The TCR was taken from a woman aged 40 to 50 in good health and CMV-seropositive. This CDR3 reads CAFSGTTLYGYTF. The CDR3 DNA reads TGTGCCTTTTCCGGGACAACACTATATGGCTACACCTTC.